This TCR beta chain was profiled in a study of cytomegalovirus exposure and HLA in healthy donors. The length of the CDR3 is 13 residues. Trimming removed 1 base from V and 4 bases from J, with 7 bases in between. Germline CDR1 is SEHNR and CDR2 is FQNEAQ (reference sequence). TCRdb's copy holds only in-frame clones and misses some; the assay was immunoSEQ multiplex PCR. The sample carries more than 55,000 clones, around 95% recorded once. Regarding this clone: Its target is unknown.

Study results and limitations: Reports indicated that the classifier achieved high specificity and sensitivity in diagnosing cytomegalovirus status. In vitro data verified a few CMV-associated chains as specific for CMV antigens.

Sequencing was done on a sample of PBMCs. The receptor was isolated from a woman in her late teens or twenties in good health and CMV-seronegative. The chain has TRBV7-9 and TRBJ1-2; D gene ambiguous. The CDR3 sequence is CASSLDTIYGYTF. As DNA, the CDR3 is TGTGCCAGCAGCTTAGATACAATCTATGGCTACACCTTC.